Listed below are T cell receptor beta chains from one sample, sequenced in a study of T cell changes during pregnancy in multiple sclerosis. The repertoire was sequenced with immunoSEQ multiplex PCR; TCRdb's copy has only in-frame clones and lacks some. Among 45,000 or so clones, about 88% were seen once, and the ten largest hold 5.9%. The specimen was CD8+ T cells from peripheral blood mononuclear cells, collected after pregnancy. Every receptor here comes from a female donor in good health, enrolled as a control in a pregnancy study. CDR3s leave out the opening cysteine and the closing phenylalanine or tryptophan. The order of the fields is V gene, CDR3 protein.

TRBV27,ASSRILELAGETQY
TRBV30,AWQIGAGRAGAF
TRBV5-5,ASSSDVNQGEEKLF
TRBV7-9,ASSFIYQRGGNEQF
TRBV27,ASMPGGIDTQY
TRBV6-1,ASPESMGPSTEAF
TRBV7-3,ASSPWTSGTNNEQF
TRBV6-1,ASRGEVGTEAF
TRBV25-1,ATSEGSLDSPLH
TRBV4-2,ASSQDLAGVYNEQF
TRBV28,ASSEVENTIY
TRBV19,ASSIGQGSYQETQY
TRBV27,ASSLYGGAYNEQF
TRBV2,ASSEGGLSGPQETQY
TRBV4-3,ASSQDTGTEAF
TRBV5-8,ASSLAVTYEQY
TRBV5-1,ASSFIFGGEAF
TRBV11-2,ASRGTPEAF
TRBV27,ASSLSRQANTEAF
TRBV7-6,ASSLAETGAYGYT
TRBV28,ASRPGQATDTQY
TRBV6-6,ASSYSGGGGETQY
TRBV7-3,ASSGESTDTQY
TRBV19,ASSIPNSPLH
TRBV27,ASGMDRGYGYT
TRBV9,ASAAGAGEQY
TRBV7-2,ASSWAGQEAF
TRBV21-1,ASSRLAGGPRSYEQY
TRBV9,ASSPGSSGNTIY
TRBV7-9,ASSPQGGTEAF
TRBV5-8,ASSEFLGPTEAF
TRBV4-3,ASSQGGASYNEQF
TRBV6-5,ASSPSGYEQY
TRBV5-1,ASSSDFGYT
TRBV15,ATSHPDRGYNEQF
TRBV6-6,ASSYTTGLPYEQY
TRBV13,ASSLGGSPGYYGYT
TRBV28,ASSSGQGRYTEAF
TRBV27,ASRGVLGTDTQY
TRBV7-2,ASSLAVGGGVTTSTDTQY
TRBV7-2,ASSSSGNLYNEQF
TRBV6-7,ASSYPNGGYNYNEQF
TRBV27,ASSLTAGLAYEQY
TRBV2,ASRHREESNQPQH
TRBV7-9,ASSYPGLAGGNEQF
TRBV2,ASTWTGGSGELF
TRBV4-1,ASSHLAGGKDTQY
TRBV7-3,ASSLGGSNEQF
TRBV10-3,AISESLWGRYGYT
TRBV6-4,ASSKTSGGGTGELF
TRBV5-1,ATFTGQGKILGRGGNEKLF
TRBV9,ASKGGTGEAF
TRBV25-1,ASSEGGRGYT
TRBV5-4,ASSFPWTGDTGELF
TRBV20-1,SARADYGYT